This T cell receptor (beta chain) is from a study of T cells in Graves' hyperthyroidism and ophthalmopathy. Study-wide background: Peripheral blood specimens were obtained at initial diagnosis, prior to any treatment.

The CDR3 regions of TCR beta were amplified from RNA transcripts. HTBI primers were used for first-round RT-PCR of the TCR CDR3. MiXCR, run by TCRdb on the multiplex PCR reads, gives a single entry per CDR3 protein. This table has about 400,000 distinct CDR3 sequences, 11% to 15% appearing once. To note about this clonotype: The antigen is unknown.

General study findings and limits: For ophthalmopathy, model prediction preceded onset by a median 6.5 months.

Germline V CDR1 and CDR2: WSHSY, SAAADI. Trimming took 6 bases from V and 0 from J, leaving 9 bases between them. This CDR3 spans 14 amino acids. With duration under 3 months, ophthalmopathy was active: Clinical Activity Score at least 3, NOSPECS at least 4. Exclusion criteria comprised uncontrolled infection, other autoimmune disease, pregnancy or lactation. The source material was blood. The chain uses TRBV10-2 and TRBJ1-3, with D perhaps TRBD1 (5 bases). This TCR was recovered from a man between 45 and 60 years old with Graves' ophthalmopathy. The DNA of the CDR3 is TGCGCCAGCAGCGAAGACAGCTCTGGAAACACCATATATTTT. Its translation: CASSEDSSGNTIYF.